A single sample gave rise to the 17 T cell receptor beta chains below, sequenced in a study of CD8 T cells in ankylosing spondylitis. TCRdb redid the calling of the 5' RACE reads with MiXCR, one entry per CDR3 protein. Here the sample spans around 250,000 distinct CDR3 sequences, about 20% being singletons. The sample consisted of blood, either unsorted or a sorted T cell fraction (not recorded which). These TCRs come from a male donor with ankylosing spondylitis or in good health (not recorded which).

J is TRBJ1-4 and V is TRBV10-3; no reliable D call. V dropped 0 bases and J dropped 8 bases, with 7 bases sitting between them. The CDR3 has 13 residues. Germline CDR1 ENHRY, CDR2 SYGVKD. The CDR3 nucleotides are TGTGCCATCAGTGAGTCGCCAGAGGAAAAACTGTTTTTT. Amino acid sequence: CAISESPEEKLFF.

This clonotype was found a few times. The rearrangement links TRBV4-1 to TRBJ2-5; TRBD2 matches 13 bases. The length of the CDR3 is 17 residues. In germline, CDR1 is MGHRA, CDR2 YSYEKL. Unmatched junction bases numbered 9, after V lost 3 bases and J lost 5 bases. CDR3 protein: CASSQSTSGRASETQYF. The CDR3 nucleotides are TGCGCCAGCAGCCAGTCTACTAGCGGGAGGGCCTCGGAGACCCAGTACTTC.

This clonotype has a single count. The chain is built from TRBV14 and TRBJ2-3, with D hard to call. The CDR3 has 12 residues. With 4 bases removed from V and 6 bases from J, the gap between germline ends came to 8 bases. The V gene's germline CDR1 is SGHDN and CDR2 FVKESK. The chain's CDR3 is CASSPYGDTQYF. DNA of the CDR3: TGTGCCAGCAGCCCCTACGGGGATACGCAGTATTTT.

In its sample, this clonotype was seen a few times. The gene calls are TRBV9 and TRBJ2-1; either TRBD1 or TRBD2 may supply D (5 bases each). Per germline, CDR1 SGDLS and CDR2 YYNGEE. The CDR3 is 15 amino acids. V lost 1 base and J lost 6, with 14 bases in between. CDR3 amino acids: CASSVPSGGTNEQFF. The CDR3 DNA is TGTGCCAGCAGCGTACCCTCGGGTGGGACCAATGAGCAGTTCTTC.

The V and J genes are TRBV20-1 and TRBJ2-7; TRBD2 matches 8 bases. In germline, CDR1 is DFQATT, CDR2 SNEGSKA (reference sequence). V was pared by 0 bases and J by 2 bases, with 6 bases of the junction left unmatched. This CDR3 region has 15 residues. The CDR3 sequence: CSARDLAGSPYEQYF. CDR3 coding DNA: TGCAGTGCTAGAGATTTAGCGGGAAGTCCCTACGAGCAGTACTTC.

The sample holds a few counts of this clonotype. The chain employs TRBV9 and TRBJ1-5, with TRBD1 matching over 9 bases. Per germline, CDR1 SGDLS and CDR2 YYNGEE. V shed 0 bases and J 9 bases; nucleotides not matched to a gene: 7. The CDR3 spans 15 residues. Written as DNA, the CDR3 is TGTGCCAGCAGCGTAGGGGGACAGGGACTGGGGCCCCAGCATTTT. Translated, it gives CASSVGGQGLGPQHF.

The J gene is TRBJ2-7, the V gene TRBV4-2, with D perhaps matching TRBD1 (6 bases). Germline-derived CDR1 and CDR2 are LGHNA and YNFKEQ. The CDR3 extends over 16 amino acids. V was clipped by 1 base and J by 5 bases, with 18 bases between them. This chain's CDR3 is CASSQGGHRERNEQYF. DNA of the CDR3: TGTGCCAGCAGCCAAGGGGGGCACAGGGAACGGAACGAGCAGTACTTC.

This rearrangement joins TRBV20-1 to TRBJ2-1, with D tentatively TRBD1 (5 bases). This CDR3 spans 17 amino acids. V was cut by 0 bases and J by 0 bases, with 15 bases left in between. Per the germline V gene, CDR1 is DFQATT and CDR2 is SNEGSKA (reference sequence). In DNA, the CDR3 is TGCAGTGCTAGAGATCTCCCCTTGGGGCGCTCCTACAATGAGCAGTTCTTC. It specifies CSARDLPLGRSYNEQFF.

This clonotype was observed at least ten times. The V gene is TRBV2, the J gene TRBJ2-7; D is tentatively TRBD1 or TRBD2 (5 bases each). The CDR3 consists of 14 residues. Trimming shortened V by 3 bases and J by 2 bases, and 11 bases separated the two germline ends. Germline V gene sequence: CDR1 SNHLY, CDR2 FYNNEI. CDR3 residues: CASSDGGPTYEQYF. CDR3 nucleotide sequence: TGTGCCAGCAGTGATGGGGGACCTACCTACGAGCAGTACTTC.

CDR3 sequence reads: CSARLLDGTLHEQYF. DNA for the CDR3: TGCAGTGCTAGATTGTTGGACGGGACTCTCCACGAGCAGTACTTC. This chain uses TRBV20-1 with TRBJ2-7; possibly TRBD2 for D (6 bases). This CDR3 spans 15 amino acids. V was trimmed by 2 bases and J by 5 bases, leaving 19 bases between them. CDR1 and CDR2 from the germline V gene are DFQATT and SNEGSKA (reference sequence).

The sample holds a few counts of this clonotype. The gene calls are TRBV27 and TRBJ2-7; tentatively, D is TRBD1 (6 bases). The CDR3 is 14 residues long. V was shortened by 0 bases and J by 2 bases, with 8 bases between the two germline ends. Germline assignment: CDR1 MNHEY and CDR2 SMNVEV (reference sequence). This CDR3 is CASSLSDRTYEQYF. In DNA, the CDR3 is TGTGCCAGCAGTTTATCGGACAGAACCTACGAGCAGTACTTC.

This clonotype has more than one count but fewer than ten. The rearrangement joins TRBV10-3 to TRBJ1-2; tentatively, D is TRBD1 (6 bases). CDR1 and CDR2 (germline): ENHRY, SYGVKD. V dropped 2 bases and J dropped 7 bases, with 17 bases sitting between them. This CDR3 is 15 amino acids long. The CDR3 DNA reads TGTGCCATCAGTGAGAACGGACAGACTACGGTTGGCTACACCTTC. Its translation is CAISENGQTTVGYTF.

This clonotype was found a few times. The chain joins TRBV27 to TRBJ2-2; 9 bases match TRBD2. The V gene's germline CDR1 is MNHEY and CDR2 SMNVEV (reference sequence). V lost 10 bases, J lost 2 bases, and 17 bases stayed unmatched. CDR3 length: 18 residues. CDR3 DNA: TGTGCCACCGGAGCCAAGCGGGAGGACCTTATCAACACCGGGGAGCTGTTTTTT. It is translated as CATGAKREDLINTGELFF.

J is TRBJ2-1 and V is TRBV9; D call uncertain. With 0 bases removed from V and 3 bases from J, the gap between germline ends came to 7 bases. This CDR3 is 14 amino acids long. Germline-derived CDR1 and CDR2 are SGDLS and YYNGEE. CDR3 sequence (DNA): TGTGCCAGCAGCGTAGGTGGCTACTACAATGAGCAGTTCTTC. Protein: CASSVGGYYNEQFF. Filled out from reference TRBV9 and TRBJ2-1, the complete variable domain reads DSGVTQTPKHLITATGQRVTLRCSPRSGDLSVYWYQQSLDQGLQFLIQYYNGEERAKGNILERFSAQQFPDLHSELNLSSLELGDSALYFCASSVGGYYNEQFFGPGTRLTVL.

This clonotype was observed a handful of times. This chain connects TRBV5-6 to TRBJ1-2; D gene ambiguous. CDR1 and CDR2 (germline): SGHDT, YYEEEE. V dropped 4 bases and J dropped 5 bases, with 9 bases sitting between them. This CDR3 region has 12 residues. The DNA for the CDR3 is TGTGCCAGCAGCGCCGCTCGATATGGCTACACCTTC. Protein: CASSAARYGYTF.

This rearrangement joins TRBV7-9 to TRBJ1-2; 7 positions agree with TRBD1. The CDR3 is 15 amino acids. With 5 bases clipped from V and 4 bases from J, the junction kept 10 bases outside the gene matches. Germline assignment: CDR1 SEHNR and CDR2 FQNEAQ (reference sequence). CDR3 bases: TGTGCCAGCAGCGGCGCTCCGGGACAGATCTATGGCTACACCTTC. Protein: CASSGAPGQIYGYTF.

This clonotype has more than one count but fewer than ten. The rearrangement links TRBV29-1 to TRBJ2-7; TRBD1 agrees at 7 bases. Unmatched junction bases numbered 11, after V lost 6 bases and J lost 0 bases. The germline V gene encodes CDR1 SQVTM and CDR2 ANQGSEA. There are 15 residues in the CDR3. Here the CDR3 DNA reads TGCAGCGTAGAAATAGGCACAGGGGACTCCTACGAGCAGTACTTC. Protein sequence: CSVEIGTGDSYEQYF.